The 10 T cell receptor beta chains below were found in one sample sequenced in a study of cytomegalovirus exposure and HLA in healthy donors. The PCR used 60 Vbeta and 13 Jbeta primers. Assay used: immunoSEQ multiplex PCR; TCRdb lists only in-frame clones, some missing. The table includes 140,000 to 150,000 clones, over 60% detected once. Input material: PBMCs. These receptor sequences come from a man aged 35 to 55 in good health and CMV-seropositive.

This chain links TRBV6-5 with TRBJ1-2; D perhaps matches TRBD1 (5 bases). The CDR3 is 14 residues long. Germline V gives CDR1 MNHEY, CDR2 SVGAGI. The ends were cut back, 2 bases at V and 5 bases at J, with 12 bases in the middle. The CDR3: CASSYDGGEYGYTF. The CDR3 DNA is TGTGCCAGCAGTTACGATGGGGGGGAATATGGCTACACCTTC.

The DNA for the CDR3 is TGTGCCAGTCGCGGACAGGGGAACACCGGGGAGCTGTTTTTT. This translates into CASRGQGNTGELFF. The chain is built from TRBV19 and TRBJ2-2, with TRBD1 matching 8 bases. This CDR3 is built from 14 residues. Germline-derived CDR1 and CDR2 are LNHDA and SQIVND (reference sequence). The junction had 3 bases not matched to a gene; V was cut back by 8 bases and J by 1 base. The full variable domain, rest sourced from reference TRBV19 and TRBJ2-2, is DGGITQSPKYLFRKEGQNVTLSCEQNLNHDAMYWYRQDPGQGLRLIYYSQIVNDFQKGDIAEGYSVSREKKESFPLTVTSAQKNPTAFYLCASRGQGNTGELFFGEGSRLTVL.

This rearrangement joins TRBV5-8 to TRBJ1-2, with D possibly being TRBD1 (6 bases). Germline CDR1 SGHTS, CDR2 YDEGEE. The CDR3 sequence is 18 residues long. V lost 0 bases and J 5 bases, leaving 23 bases between the germline ends. CDR3 residues: CASSLVGEPGHRFYGYTF. The CDR3 DNA sequence: TGTGCCAGCAGCTTGGTAGGGGAACCGGGACACCGGTTTTATGGCTACACCTTC.

This chain links TRBV18 with TRBJ1-5, with 7 bases aligning to TRBD1. Germline V CDR1 and CDR2: KGHSH, LQKENI. The CDR3 covers 19 residues. Trimming cost V 5 bases and J 2 bases; bases outside gene matches: 18. CDR3 loop: CASSELGTAPKVGNQPQHF. The CDR3 nucleotides are TGTGCCAGCTCAGAGCTGGGGACAGCCCCAAAGGTGGGCAATCAGCCCCAGCATTTT.

This chain connects TRBV7-9 to TRBJ1-1; D gene uncertain. V lost 3 bases and J 1 base, leaving 12 bases between the germline ends. This CDR3 has 15 amino acids. Germline lookup yields CDR1 SEHNR and CDR2 FQNEAQ (reference sequence). The CDR3 coding sequence is TGTGCCAGCAGCTTGAAGGGAGAGAGGAACACTGAAGCTTTCTTT. Translating gives CASSLKGERNTEAFF.

This sequence joins TRBV29-1 and TRBJ2-2; 8 positions match TRBD1. The length of the CDR3 is 14 residues. The V segment lost 3 bases and the J segment 4 bases; nucleotides outside the gene matches: 4. Germline assignment: CDR1 SQVTM and CDR2 ANQGSEA. The CDR3 DNA follows: TGCAGCGTTGACGGACAGGGCAGCACCGGGGAGCTGTTTTTT. The encoded protein is CSVDGQGSTGELFF.

The count of this clone is one. The CDR3, as DNA: TGTGCCAGCGCCCCAACGGCGGGGTTCACTGAAGCTTTCTTT. It is translated as CASAPTAGFTEAFF. This sequence joins TRBV27 and TRBJ1-1; D remains ambiguous. Germline V lookup: CDR1 MNHEY, CDR2 SMNVEV (reference sequence). The CDR3 loop spans 14 amino acids. V lost 8 bases and J 4 bases, leaving 17 bases between the germline ends.

The rearrangement joins TRBV5-5 to TRBJ1-3, with 7 bases matching TRBD1. Germline V gene lookup returns CDR1 SGHKS and CDR2 YYEKEE (reference sequence). The CDR3 is 15 residues long. V lost 3 bases and J lost 2; bases outside the gene matches: 5. The CDR3, as DNA: TGTGCCAGCAGCTCGGACAGGACGGCTGGAAACACCATATATTTT. Its translation is CASSSDRTAGNTIYF. Supplemented by reference TRBV5-5 and TRBJ1-3, the full variable domain reads DAGVTQSPTHLIKTRGQQVTLRCSPISGHKSVSWYQQVLGQGPQFIFQYYEKEERGRGNFPDRFSARQFPNYSSELNVNALLLGDSALYLCASSSDRTAGNTIYFGEGSWLTVV.

The chain carries TRBV25-1 and TRBJ2-7, with 10 bases that match TRBD1. The V segment lost 4 bases and the J segment 3 bases; nucleotides outside the gene matches: 6. The CDR3 length is 15 residues. CDR1 and CDR2 (germline): MGHDK, SYGVNS. The CDR3 here is CASSASGTGDYEQYF. In nucleotides, the CDR3 is TGTGCCAGCAGTGCCTCGGGGACAGGGGACTACGAGCAGTACTTC.

This clone has just a few counts. This chain connects TRBV21-1 to TRBJ1-6; the DNA was not compared with TRBD1, the D call given in the table. TRBV21-1 is given as a pseudogene. The CDR3 has 14 amino acids. The CDR3 bases are TGTGCCAGCAGCAAGGACACTAATAATTCACCCCTCCACTTT. Protein: CASSKDTNNSPLHF.